This T cell receptor beta chain was observed in a study of early T cells in non-severe SARS-CoV-2 infection. Study-wide background: The input, bulk RNA from unsorted whole blood, was sequenced, and chains were unpaired.

Study-level points and caveats: CD4 and private specificities were missed by VDJdb matching, which favored anti-spike CD8 responses.

As to this clonotype: Its antigen is unknown.

Molecules of cDNA were individually given unique molecular identifiers that were attached to them. MiXCR, run by TCRdb on the 5' RACE reads, gives a single entry per CDR3 protein. The table has tens of thousands of distinct CDR3 sequences, over 9.5% seen once; the top ten hold approximately 4.1%. The V gene's germline CDR1 is MNHNS and CDR2 SASEGT. The CDR3 contains 13 residues. Trimming removed 3 bases from V and 2 bases from J, with 8 bases in between. The gene calls are TRBV6-1 and TRBJ2-7; TRBD1 is a possible D gene (5 bases). This TCR derives from an adult who was a healthcare worker with PCR-confirmed SARS-CoV-2 infection or an uninfected control (not recorded which). The specimen was whole blood. The CDR3 region has the DNA TGTGCCAGCAGTGATTCAGGGCCCTACGAGCAGTACTTC. This translates into CASSDSGPYEQYF.